The clone carrying this TCR beta chain was observed a handful of times. The single heparinised draw taken from each donor contained roughly 110 mL of blood on average. Since all of the isolated RNA was reverse transcribed, expressed TCRB transcripts were what got sequenced. Assay: immunoSEQ multiplex PCR; the TCRdb copy retains only in-frame clones and omits some. The table lists more than 350,000 clones, roughly 10% of them singletons, with approximately 0.05% in the top ten. The sample originates from a study of beta chain features in type 1 diabetes. Trimming shortened V by 0 bases and J by 7 bases, and 8 bases separated the two germline ends. The length of the CDR3 is 13 residues. Germline CDR1 is SGHDN and CDR2 is FVKESK.

This TCR came from a young woman in good health. What was sequenced was naive CD4+ T cells from blood. The genes are TRBV14 and TRBJ2-3, with D hard to call. The CDR3 sequence is CASSQDGGNTQYF. The DNA for the CDR3 is TGTGCCAGCAGCCAAGATGGTGGGAATACGCAGTATTTT.